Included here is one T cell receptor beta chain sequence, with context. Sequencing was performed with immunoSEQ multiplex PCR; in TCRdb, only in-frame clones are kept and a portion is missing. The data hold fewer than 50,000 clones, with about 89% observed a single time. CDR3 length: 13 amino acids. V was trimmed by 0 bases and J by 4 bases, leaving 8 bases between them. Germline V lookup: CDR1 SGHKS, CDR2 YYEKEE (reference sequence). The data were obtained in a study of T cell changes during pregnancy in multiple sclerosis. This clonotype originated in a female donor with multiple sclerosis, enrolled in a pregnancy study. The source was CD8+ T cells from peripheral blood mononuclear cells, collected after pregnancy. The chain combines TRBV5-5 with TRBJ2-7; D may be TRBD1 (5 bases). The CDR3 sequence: CASSLGGGYEQYF. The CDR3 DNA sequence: TGTGCCAGCAGCTTGGGGGGCGGATACGAGCAGTACTTC.